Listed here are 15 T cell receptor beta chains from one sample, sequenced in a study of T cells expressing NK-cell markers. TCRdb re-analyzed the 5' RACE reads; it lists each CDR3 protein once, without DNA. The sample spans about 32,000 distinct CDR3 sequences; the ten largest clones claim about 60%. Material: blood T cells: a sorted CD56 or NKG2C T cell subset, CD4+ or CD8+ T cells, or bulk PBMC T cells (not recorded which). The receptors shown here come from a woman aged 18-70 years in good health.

The CDR3 protein is CASSFQDDEQFF. V and J are TRBV7-6 and TRBJ2-1. CDR1 and CDR2 (germline): SGHVS, FNYEAQ. CDR3 size: 12 residues.

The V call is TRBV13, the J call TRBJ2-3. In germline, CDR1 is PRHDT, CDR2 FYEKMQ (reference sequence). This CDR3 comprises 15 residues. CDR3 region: CASSLGQGNTDTQYF.

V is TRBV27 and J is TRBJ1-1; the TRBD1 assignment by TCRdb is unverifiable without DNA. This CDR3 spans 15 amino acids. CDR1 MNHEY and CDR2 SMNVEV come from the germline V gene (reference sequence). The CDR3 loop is CASSFTGSMNTEAFF.

This CDR3 is CASSFGQGAGELFF. The genes are TRBV27 and TRBJ2-2; TCRdb gives TRBD1 as the D gene, but with no DNA this cannot be confirmed. Germline values: CDR1 MNHEY, CDR2 SMNVEV (reference sequence). The CDR3 totals 14 residues.

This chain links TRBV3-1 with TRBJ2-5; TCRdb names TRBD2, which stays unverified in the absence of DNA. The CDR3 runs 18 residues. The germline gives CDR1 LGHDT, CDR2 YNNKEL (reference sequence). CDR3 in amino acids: CASSQGARLAGGVETQYF.

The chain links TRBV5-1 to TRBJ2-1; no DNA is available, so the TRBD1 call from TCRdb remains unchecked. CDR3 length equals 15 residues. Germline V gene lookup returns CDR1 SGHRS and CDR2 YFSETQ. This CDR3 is CASSGPGQGYNEQFF. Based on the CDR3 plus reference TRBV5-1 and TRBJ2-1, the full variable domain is KAGVTQTPRYLIKTRGQQVTLSCSPISGHRSVSWYQQTPGQGLQFLFEYFSETQRNKGNFPGRFSGRQFSNSRSEMNVSTLELGDSALYLCASSGPGQGYNEQFFGPGTRLTVL.

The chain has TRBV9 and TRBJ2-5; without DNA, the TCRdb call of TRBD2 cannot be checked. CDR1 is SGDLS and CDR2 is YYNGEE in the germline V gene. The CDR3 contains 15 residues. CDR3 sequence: CASSVEGTRGETQYF.

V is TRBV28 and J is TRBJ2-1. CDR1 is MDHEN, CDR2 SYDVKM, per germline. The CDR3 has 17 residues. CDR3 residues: CASSLSLKLAAYNEQFF. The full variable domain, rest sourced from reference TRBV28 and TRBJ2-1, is DVKVTQSSRYLVKRTGEKVFLECVQDMDHENMFWYRQDPGLGLRLIYFSYDVKMKEKGDIPEGYSVSREKKERFSLILESASTNQTSMYLCASSLSLKLAAYNEQFFGPGTRLTVL.

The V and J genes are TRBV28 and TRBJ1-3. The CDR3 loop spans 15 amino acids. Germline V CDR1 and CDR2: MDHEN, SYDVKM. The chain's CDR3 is CASSLPSTSGNTIYF.

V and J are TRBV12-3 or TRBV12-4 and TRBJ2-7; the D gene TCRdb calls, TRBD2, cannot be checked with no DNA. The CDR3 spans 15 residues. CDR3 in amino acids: CASSFSGTSSYEQYF.

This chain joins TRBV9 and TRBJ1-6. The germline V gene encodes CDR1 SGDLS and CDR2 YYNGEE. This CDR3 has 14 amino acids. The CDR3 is CASSVDGLNSPLHF.

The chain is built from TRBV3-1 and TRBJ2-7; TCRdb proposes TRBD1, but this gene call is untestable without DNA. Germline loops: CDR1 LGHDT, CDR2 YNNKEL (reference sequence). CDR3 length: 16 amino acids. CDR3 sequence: CASSPGWGEDTYEQYF.

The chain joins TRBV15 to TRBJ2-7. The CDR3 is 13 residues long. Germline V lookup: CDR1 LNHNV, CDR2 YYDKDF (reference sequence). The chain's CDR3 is CATSRLPQYEQYF.

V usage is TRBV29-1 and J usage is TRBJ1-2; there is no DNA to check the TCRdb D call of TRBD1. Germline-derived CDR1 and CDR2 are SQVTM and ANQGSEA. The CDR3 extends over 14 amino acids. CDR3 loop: CSVPPGHARVGYTF.

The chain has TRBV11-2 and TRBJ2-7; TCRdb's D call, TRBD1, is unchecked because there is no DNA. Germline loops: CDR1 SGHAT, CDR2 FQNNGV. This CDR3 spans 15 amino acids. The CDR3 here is CASSLPPGESYEQYF.